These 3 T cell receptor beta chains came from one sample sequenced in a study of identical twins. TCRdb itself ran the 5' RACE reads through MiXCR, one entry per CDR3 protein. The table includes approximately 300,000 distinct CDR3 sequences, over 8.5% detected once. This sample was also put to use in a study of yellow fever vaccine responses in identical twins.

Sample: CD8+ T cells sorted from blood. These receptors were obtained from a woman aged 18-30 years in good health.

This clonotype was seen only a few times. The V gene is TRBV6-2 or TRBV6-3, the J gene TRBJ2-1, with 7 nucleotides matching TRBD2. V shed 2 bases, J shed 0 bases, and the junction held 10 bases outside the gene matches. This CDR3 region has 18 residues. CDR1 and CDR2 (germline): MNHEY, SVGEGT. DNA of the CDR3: TGTGCCAGCAGTTACCCTTGGGGGGGAGAGAGCTCCTACAATGAGCAGTTCTTC. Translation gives CASSYPWGGESSYNEQFF.

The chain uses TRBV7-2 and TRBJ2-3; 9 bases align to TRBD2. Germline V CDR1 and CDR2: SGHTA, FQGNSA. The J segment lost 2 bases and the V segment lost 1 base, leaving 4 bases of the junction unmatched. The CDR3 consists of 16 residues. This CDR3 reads CASSLVTSGHTDTQYF. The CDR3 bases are TGTGCCAGCAGCTTAGTGACTAGCGGACACACAGATACGCAGTATTTT. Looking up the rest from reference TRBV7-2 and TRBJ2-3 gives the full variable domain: GAGVSQSPSNKVTEKGKDVELRCDPISGHTALYWYRQSLGQGLEFLIYFQGNSAPDKSGLPSDRFSAERTGGSVSTLTIQRTQQEDSAVYLCASSLVTSGHTDTQYFGPGTRLTVL.

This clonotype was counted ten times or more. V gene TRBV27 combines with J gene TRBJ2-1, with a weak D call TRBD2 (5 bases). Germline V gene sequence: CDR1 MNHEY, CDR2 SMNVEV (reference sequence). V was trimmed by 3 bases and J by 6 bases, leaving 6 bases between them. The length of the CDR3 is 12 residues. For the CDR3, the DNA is TGTGCCAGCAGTTTCGCGGGCAATGAGCAGTTCTTC. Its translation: CASSFAGNEQFF.